Listed below are T cell receptor beta chains from one sample, sequenced in a study of early T cells in non-severe SARS-CoV-2 infection. TCRdb reprocessed the 5' RACE reads via MiXCR and lists one record per CDR3 protein. This table has tens of thousands of distinct CDR3 sequences, more than 4.5% appearing once. Source material: whole blood. The origin of the receptors is an adult who was a healthcare worker with PCR-confirmed SARS-CoV-2 infection or an uninfected control (not recorded which). Both conserved end residues are part of each CDR3. The D gene is left open where the match is weak. Size tells how often a clone was seen (once, few, many) or the class of an expanded clone, and some rows leave it out.

D: NA
J: TRBJ1-2
V: TRBV19
size: many
DNA: TGTGCCAGTAGTATTGAGGGGACTTCCGGCTACACCTTC
CDR3: CASSIEGTSGYTF

D: NA
J: TRBJ2-6
V: TRBV2
size: NA
DNA: TGTGCCAGCAGTGTTAAGGGATCTGGGGCCAACGTCCTGATTTTC
CDR3: CASSVKGSGANVLIF

D: TRBD1
J: TRBJ1-1
V: TRBV7-8
size: few
DNA: TGTGCCAGCAGCCCGGGACAGAGGAACACTGAAGCTTTCTTT
CDR3: CASSPGQRNTEAFF

D: TRBD2
J: TRBJ2-1
V: TRBV20-1
size: many
DNA: TGCAGTGCTATAGCGGGTTCCTCCTACAATGAGCAGTTCTTC
CDR3: CSAIAGSSYNEQFF

D: NA
J: TRBJ2-3
V: TRBV9
size: many
DNA: TGTGCCAGCAGCGTAGCTGGAAATACGCAGTATTTT
CDR3: CASSVAGNTQYF

D: TRBD2
J: TRBJ2-7
V: TRBV10-3
size: many
DNA: TGTGCCATCAGTGAGGAGGGGACTAGCGATCCGTACGAGCAGTACTTC
CDR3: CAISEEGTSDPYEQYF

D: TRBD2
J: TRBJ2-2
V: TRBV6-5
size: many
DNA: TGTGCCAGCATTCCCGGCAGGGGACTAGCGGGAGGGCCGAGGACCGGGGAGCTGTTTTTT
CDR3: CASIPGRGLAGGPRTGELFF

D: NA
J: TRBJ2-7
V: TRBV7-2
size: many
DNA: TGTGCCAGCAGCTTTCCGATTGGGGGGCAAGAGCAGTACTTC
CDR3: CASSFPIGGQEQYF

D: NA
J: TRBJ1-4
V: TRBV7-2
size: few
DNA: TGTGCCAGCAGCCCCTCGCGGGTCAGTTTGGAAAAACTGTTTTTT
CDR3: CASSPSRVSLEKLFF

D: NA
J: TRBJ1-1
V: TRBV14
size: many
DNA: TGTGCCAGCAGCCAAGTTCGCGGATTAACAGGGCGACGTTCTATGAACACTGAAGCTTTCTTT
CDR3: CASSQVRGLTGRRSMNTEAFF

D: NA
J: TRBJ1-1
V: TRBV20-1
size: many
DNA: TGCAGTGCTGGGGGACATCCCAGGGAAGGAGCTGAAGCTTTCTTT
CDR3: CSAGGHPREGAEAFF

D: NA
J: TRBJ1-5
V: TRBV2
size: many
DNA: TGTGCCAGCAATGACCCAAATCAGCCCCAGCATTTT
CDR3: CASNDPNQPQHF

D: TRBD1
J: TRBJ2-2
V: TRBV14
size: few
DNA: TGTGCCAGCAGCCCAATCGGGACAGGGTGGAGCACCGGGGAGCTGTTTTTT
CDR3: CASSPIGTGWSTGELFF

D: NA
J: TRBJ2-1
V: TRBV24-1
size: many
DNA: TGTGCCACCACCTCCGGATTAGGATGGGACAATGAGCAGTTCTTC
CDR3: CATTSGLGWDNEQFF

D: TRBD2
J: TRBJ2-2
V: TRBV12-5
size: NA
DNA: TGTGCTAGTGGTTTGGCGACTAGCGGGAGATCCGGGGAGCTGTTTTTT
CDR3: CASGLATSGRSGELFF

D: NA
J: TRBJ1-2
V: TRBV4-3
size: few
DNA: TGCGCCAGCAGCATTAGGGATGCGGAGGGCTACACCTTC
CDR3: CASSIRDAEGYTF